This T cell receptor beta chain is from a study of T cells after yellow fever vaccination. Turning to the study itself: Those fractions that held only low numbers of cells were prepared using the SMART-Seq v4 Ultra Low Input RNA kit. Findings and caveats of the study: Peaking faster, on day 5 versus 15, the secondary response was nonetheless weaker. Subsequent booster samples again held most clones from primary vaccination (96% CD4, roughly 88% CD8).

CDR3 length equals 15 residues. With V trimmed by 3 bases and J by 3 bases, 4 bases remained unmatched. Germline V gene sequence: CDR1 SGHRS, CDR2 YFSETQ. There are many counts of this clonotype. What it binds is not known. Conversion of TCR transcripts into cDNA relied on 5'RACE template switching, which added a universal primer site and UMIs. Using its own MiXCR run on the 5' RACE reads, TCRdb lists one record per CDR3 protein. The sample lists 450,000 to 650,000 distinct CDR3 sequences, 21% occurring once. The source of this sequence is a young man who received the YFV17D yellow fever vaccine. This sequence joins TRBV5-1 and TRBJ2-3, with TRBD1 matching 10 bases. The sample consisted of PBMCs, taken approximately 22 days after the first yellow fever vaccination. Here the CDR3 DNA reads TGCGCCAGCAGCTGGACAGGGGGGGGGACAGATACGCAGTATTTT. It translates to CASSWTGGGTDTQYF.